This T cell receptor beta chain was identified in a study of CD8+ T cells in alopecia areata. About the study: Severity among treated patients was scored by the percentage of scalp area affected.

It was cDNA, reverse transcribed from extracted RNA, that served as the sequencing template. Measured with immunoSEQ multiplex PCR; TCRdb has only the in-frame clones, and not every one. The sample yields about 220,000 clones, around three fifths seen once. This CDR3 comprises 15 residues. V lost 3 bases, J lost 1 base, and 8 bases lay in between. The germline V gene has CDR1 SGHRS and CDR2 YFSETQ. Treatment denoted: oral pan-JAK inhibitor, 5-10 mg twice daily. Isolation of CD4+ and CD8+ T cells from PBMCs was achieved by sorting. The rearrangement joins TRBV5-1 to TRBJ2-6; perhaps TRBD1 as D (6 bases). The TCR originated in a human donor with alopecia areata. The source material was CD4+ T cells sorted from blood, sampled at week 4, from a patient treated with tofacitinib. CDR3 bases: TGCGCCAGCAGCTCAGGGGAGTCTGGGGCCAACGTCCTGACTTTC. This translates into CASSSGESGANVLTF.